The clone carrying this T cell receptor beta chain was counted a few times. Antigen unknown. The source of the sample is a study of human T cells and chemical hapten exposure. Unique molecular identifiers were attached to individual cDNA molecules within the library. In TCRdb, the RACE reads were re-called with MiXCR into one record per CDR3 protein. The sample yields some 180,000 distinct CDR3 sequences, around 20% seen once. The germline V gene has CDR1 SGHTA and CDR2 FQGNSA. There are 17 residues in the CDR3. Trimming at V came to 5 bases and at J to 3 bases, leaving 7 bases not matched to a gene. Regarding the study as a whole: Among expanded TCRs, significantly more large CDR3 similarity clusters formed than among controls.

Sample time point: patch test 1, 2 weeks after DPC sensitization. Sample treatment: therapeutic diphenylcyclopropenone sensitization with weekly scalp DPC. Sequences were derived from whole blood, sampled in connection with sensitization to the hapten diphenylcyclopropenone (DPC). This TCR was recovered from a woman between 45 and 65 years old with alopecia areata. Some clones in this sample may be carry-over from other donors' samples. The genes are TRBV7-2 and TRBJ2-1; 13 bases match TRBD2. Here the CDR3 reads CASSPRLAGGFYNEQFF. The DNA for the CDR3 is TGTGCCAGCAGCCCTCGACTAGCGGGGGGTTTCTACAATGAGCAGTTCTTC. Drawing the rest from reference TRBV7-2 and TRBJ2-1, the complete variable domain is GAGVSQSPSNKVTEKGKDVELRCDPISGHTALYWYRQSLGQGLEFLIYFQGNSAPDKSGLPSDRFSAERTGGSVSTLTIQRTQQEDSAVYLCASSPRLAGGFYNEQFFGPGTRLTVL.